This record covers a single T cell receptor beta chain. As processed by the authors: Amplified reference gene primers provided the basis for estimating nucleated cell counts. The method was immunoSEQ multiplex PCR; TCRdb's version includes in-frame clones alone and lacks a portion of them. The DNA was the basis for D and trimming; V, J and clone size are from that table. Among fewer than 300,000 clones listed, about nine tenths were seen once. The data were obtained in a study of blood T cell repertoires in COVID-19. Overall study: Some COVID-19 samples were acute and others convalescent; all came from the United States, Italy and Spain. Sample material is recorded as cDNA or gDNA derived from T cells, B-cell-depleted T cells, or PBMCs.

V dropped 4 bases and J dropped 8 bases, with 11 bases sitting between them. The CDR3 extends over 13 amino acids. Germline values: CDR1 ENHRY, CDR2 SYGVKD. The TCR originated in a man aged 35-49 years who had recovered from COVID-19. Sequencing input: peripheral blood. The genes are TRBV10-3 and TRBJ1-4, with D unclear. The chain's CDR3 is CAISGPPREKLFF. The CDR3 DNA reads TGTGCCATCAGTGGTCCCCCGCGGGAAAAACTGTTTTTT.